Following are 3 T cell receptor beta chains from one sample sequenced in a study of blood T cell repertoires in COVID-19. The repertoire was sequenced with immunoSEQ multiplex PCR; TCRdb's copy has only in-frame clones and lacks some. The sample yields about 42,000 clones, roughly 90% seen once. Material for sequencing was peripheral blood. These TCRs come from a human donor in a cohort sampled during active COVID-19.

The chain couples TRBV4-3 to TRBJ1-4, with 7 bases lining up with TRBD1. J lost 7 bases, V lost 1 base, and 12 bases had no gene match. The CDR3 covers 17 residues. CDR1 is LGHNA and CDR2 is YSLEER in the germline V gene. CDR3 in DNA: TGCGCCAGCAGCCAAGGTCTTAACAGGGGCGTGGGTGAAAAACTGTTTTTT. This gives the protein CASSQGLNRGVGEKLFF.

The CDR3 sequence: CASSLKGGAAYEQYF. CDR3 nucleotides: TGTGCCAGCAGTCTCAAGGGGGGGGCTGCTTACGAGCAGTACTTC. The V gene is TRBV27, the J gene TRBJ2-7; perhaps TRBD2 as D (7 bases). CDR3 size: 15 residues. Germline CDR1 is MNHEY and CDR2 is SMNVEV (reference sequence). V lost 5 bases, J lost 4 bases, and 18 bases lay in between.

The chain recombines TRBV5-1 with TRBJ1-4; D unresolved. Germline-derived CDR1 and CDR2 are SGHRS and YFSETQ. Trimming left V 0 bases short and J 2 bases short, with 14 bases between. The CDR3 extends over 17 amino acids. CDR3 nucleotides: TGCGCCAGCAGCTTGGCCTTAAATTCGCAGACTAATGAAAAACTGTTTTTT. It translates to CASSLALNSQTNEKLFF.